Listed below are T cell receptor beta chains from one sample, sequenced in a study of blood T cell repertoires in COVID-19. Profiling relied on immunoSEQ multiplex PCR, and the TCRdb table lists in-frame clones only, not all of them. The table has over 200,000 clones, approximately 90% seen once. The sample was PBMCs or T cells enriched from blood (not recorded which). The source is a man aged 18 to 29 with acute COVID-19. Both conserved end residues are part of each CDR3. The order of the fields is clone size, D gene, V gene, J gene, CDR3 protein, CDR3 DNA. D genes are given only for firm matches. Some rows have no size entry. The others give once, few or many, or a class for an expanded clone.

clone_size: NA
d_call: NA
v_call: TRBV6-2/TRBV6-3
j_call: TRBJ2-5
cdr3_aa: CASSYSRETQYF
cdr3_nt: TGTGCCAGCAGTTACTCGCGCGAGACCCAGTACTTC

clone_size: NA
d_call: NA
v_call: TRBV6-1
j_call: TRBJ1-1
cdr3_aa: CASSENEGNTEAFF
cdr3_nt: TGTGCCAGCAGTGAAAACGAGGGGAACACTGAAGCTTTCTTT

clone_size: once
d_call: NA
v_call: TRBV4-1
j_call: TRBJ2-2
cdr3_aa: CASSQVGSLGELFF
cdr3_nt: TGCGCCAGCAGCCAAGTGGGTAGCCTCGGGGAGCTGTTTTTT

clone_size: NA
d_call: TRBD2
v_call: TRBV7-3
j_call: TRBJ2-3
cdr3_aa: CASSPGNSGIDTQYF
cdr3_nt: TGTGCCAGCAGCCCGGGGAATAGCGGGATAGATACGCAGTATTTT

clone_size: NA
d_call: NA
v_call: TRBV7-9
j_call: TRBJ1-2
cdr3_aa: CASSLVGGRDLDRGYTF
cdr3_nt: TGTGCCAGCAGCTTAGTCGGGGGGAGAGACCTAGATCGTGGCTACACCTTC

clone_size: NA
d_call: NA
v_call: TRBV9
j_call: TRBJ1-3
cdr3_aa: CASSGRQARVSGNTIYF
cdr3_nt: TGTGCCAGCAGCGGGCGACAGGCCCGGGTCTCTGGAAACACCATATATTTT

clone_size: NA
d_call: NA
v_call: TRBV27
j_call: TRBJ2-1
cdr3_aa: CASSLGQGSGGGKYNEQFF
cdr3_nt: TGTGCCAGCAGCCTTGGACAGGGATCTGGCGGGGGAAAATACAATGAGCAGTTCTTC

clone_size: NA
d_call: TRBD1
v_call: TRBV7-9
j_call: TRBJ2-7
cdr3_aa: CASSPGGRGYYEQYF
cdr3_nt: TGTGCCAGCAGCCCAGGAGGCAGGGGGTATTACGAGCAGTACTTC

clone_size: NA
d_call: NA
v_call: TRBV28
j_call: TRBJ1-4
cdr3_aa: CASTTMGRGKKEKLFF
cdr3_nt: TGTGCCAGCACCACTATGGGTCGGGGGAAAAAGGAAAAACTGTTTTTT

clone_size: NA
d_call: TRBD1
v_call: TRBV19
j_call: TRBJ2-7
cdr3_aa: CASSLGQGFSEQYF
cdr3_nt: TGTGCCAGTAGTCTTGGACAGGGGTTCAGCGAGCAGTACTTC

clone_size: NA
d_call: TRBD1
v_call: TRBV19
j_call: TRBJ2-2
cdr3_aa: CASSTTGATGELFF
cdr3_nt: TGTGCCAGTAGTACGACAGGGGCCACCGGGGAGCTGTTTTTT

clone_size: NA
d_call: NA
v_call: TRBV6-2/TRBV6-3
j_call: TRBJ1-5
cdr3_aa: CASSDRFGNQPQHF
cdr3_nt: TGTGCCAGCAGTGACAGGTTTGGCAATCAGCCCCAGCATTTT

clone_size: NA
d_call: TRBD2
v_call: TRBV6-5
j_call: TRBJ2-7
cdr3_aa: CASSRGLAGGDEQYF
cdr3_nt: TGTGCCAGCAGCCGAGGACTAGCGGGAGGAGACGAGCAGTACTTC

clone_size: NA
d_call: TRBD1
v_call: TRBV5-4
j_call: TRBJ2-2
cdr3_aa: CASSSGVTGGPGELFF
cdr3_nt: TGTGCCAGCAGCTCTGGCGTCACAGGGGGCCCCGGGGAGCTGTTTTTT

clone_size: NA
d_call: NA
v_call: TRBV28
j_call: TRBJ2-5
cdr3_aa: CASSLEGAAETQYF
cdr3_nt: TGTGCCAGCAGTTTAGAAGGGGCTGCGGAGACCCAGTACTTC

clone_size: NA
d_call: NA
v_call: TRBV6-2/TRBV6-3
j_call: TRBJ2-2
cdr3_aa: CASSLRLVWELFF
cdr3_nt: TGTGCCAGCAGTTTGAGACTAGTGTGGGAGCTGTTTTTT

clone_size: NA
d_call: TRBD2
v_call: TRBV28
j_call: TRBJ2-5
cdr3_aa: CASSYPGLAGAETQYF
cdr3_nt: TGTGCCAGCAGTTACCCGGGACTAGCGGGAGCGGAGACCCAGTACTTC

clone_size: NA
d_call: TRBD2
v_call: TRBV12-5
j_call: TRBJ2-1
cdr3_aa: CASGSGTSGEQFF
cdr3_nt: TGTGCTAGTGGTTCGGGGACTAGCGGAGAGCAGTTCTTC

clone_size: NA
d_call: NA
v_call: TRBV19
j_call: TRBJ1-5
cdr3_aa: CASSIFGAGGNQPQHF
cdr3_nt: TGTGCCAGTAGTATCTTTGGCGCCGGAGGCAATCAGCCCCAGCATTTT

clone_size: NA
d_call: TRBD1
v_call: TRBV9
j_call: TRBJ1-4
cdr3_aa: CASSVGDRGQGNEKLFF
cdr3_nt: TGTGCCAGCAGCGTAGGCGACAGGGGGCAGGGTAATGAAAAACTGTTTTTT

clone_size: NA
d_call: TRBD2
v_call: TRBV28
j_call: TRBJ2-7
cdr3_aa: CASTQAGGSYEQYF
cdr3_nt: TGTGCCAGCACCCAAGCGGGGGGTTCCTACGAGCAGTACTTC

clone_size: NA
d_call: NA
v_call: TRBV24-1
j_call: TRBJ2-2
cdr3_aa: CATSDLTGDTGELFF
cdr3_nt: TGTGCCACCAGTGACCTGACAGGAGACACCGGGGAGCTGTTTTTT

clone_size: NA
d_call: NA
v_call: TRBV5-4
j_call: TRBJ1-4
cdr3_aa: CASSIGGGAGEKLFF
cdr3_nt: TGTGCCAGCAGCATCGGTGGGGGCGCAGGTGAAAAACTGTTTTTT

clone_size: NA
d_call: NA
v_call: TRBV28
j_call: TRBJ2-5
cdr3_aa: CASSTGSVGKKGTQYF
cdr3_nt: TGTGCCAGCAGTACGGGTTCCGTAGGTAAGAAAGGAACCCAGTACTTC

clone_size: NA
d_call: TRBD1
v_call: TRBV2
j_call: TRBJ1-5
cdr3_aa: CASSGGQGAGQPQHF
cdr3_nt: TGTGCCAGCAGCGGGGGACAGGGGGCGGGTCAGCCCCAGCATTTT

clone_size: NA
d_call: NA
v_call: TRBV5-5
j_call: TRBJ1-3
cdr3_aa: CASSLRGNSGNTIYF
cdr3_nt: TGTGCCAGCAGCTTGCGGGGGAACTCTGGAAACACCATATATTTT

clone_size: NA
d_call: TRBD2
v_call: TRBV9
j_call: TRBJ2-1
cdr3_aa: CASSVYGLAGGPDEQFF
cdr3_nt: TGTGCCAGCAGCGTATACGGCCTAGCGGGAGGGCCTGATGAGCAGTTCTTC

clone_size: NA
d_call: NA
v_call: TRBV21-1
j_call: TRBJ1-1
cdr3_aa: CASSLRQGAGAFF
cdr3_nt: TGTGCCAGCAGCCTCCGGCAGGGGGCCGGAGCTTTCTTT

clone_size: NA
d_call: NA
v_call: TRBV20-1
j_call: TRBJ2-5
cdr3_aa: CSARDEGLQYF
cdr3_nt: TGCAGTGCTAGAGATGAGGGCTTGCAGTACTTC

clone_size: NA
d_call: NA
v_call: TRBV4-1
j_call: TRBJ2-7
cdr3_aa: CASSQDRDTFYEQYF
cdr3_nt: TGCGCCAGCAGCCAAGATCGGGACACTTTCTACGAGCAGTACTTC

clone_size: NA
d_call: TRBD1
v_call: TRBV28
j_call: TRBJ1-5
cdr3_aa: CASRPEGAGYQPQHF
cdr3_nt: TGTGCCAGCAGGCCCGAGGGGGCGGGTTATCAGCCCCAGCATTTT

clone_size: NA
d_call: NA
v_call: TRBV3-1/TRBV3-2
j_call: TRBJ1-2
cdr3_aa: CASSQSERGGYTF
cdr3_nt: TGTGCCAGCAGCCAAAGCGAAAGGGGCGGCTACACCTTC

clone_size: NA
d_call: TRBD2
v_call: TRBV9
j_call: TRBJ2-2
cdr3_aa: CASSSLDGRTNTGELFF
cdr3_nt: TGTGCCAGCAGCTCCCTGGACGGGAGGACGAACACCGGGGAGCTGTTTTTT

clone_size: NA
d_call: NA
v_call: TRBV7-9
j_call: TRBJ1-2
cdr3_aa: CASSLEVGRAGYTF
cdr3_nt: TGTGCCAGCAGCTTAGAGGTGGGCAGGGCTGGCTACACCTTC

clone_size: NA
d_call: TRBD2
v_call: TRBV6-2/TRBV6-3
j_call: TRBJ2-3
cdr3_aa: CASSNASGHTDTQYF
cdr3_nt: TGTGCCAGCAGTAACGCTAGCGGGCACACAGATACGCAGTATTTT

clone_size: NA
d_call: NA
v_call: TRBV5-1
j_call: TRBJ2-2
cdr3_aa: CASSLVGVNTGELFF
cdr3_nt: TGCGCCAGCAGCTTGGTGGGAGTCAACACCGGGGAGCTGTTTTTT

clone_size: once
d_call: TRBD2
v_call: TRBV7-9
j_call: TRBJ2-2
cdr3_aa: CASSGEPGTSSTGELFF
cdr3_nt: TGTGCCAGCAGCGGCGAACCCGGGACTAGCAGTACCGGGGAGCTGTTTTTT

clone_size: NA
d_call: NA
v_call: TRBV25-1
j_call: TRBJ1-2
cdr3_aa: CASRQGRGGYTF
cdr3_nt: TGTGCCAGCAGACAGGGACGGGGAGGCTACACCTTC

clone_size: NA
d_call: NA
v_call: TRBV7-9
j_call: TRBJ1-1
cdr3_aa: CASSLASGRGNTEAFF
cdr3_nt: TGTGCCAGCAGCTTAGCATCAGGGCGCGGGAACACTGAAGCTTTCTTT

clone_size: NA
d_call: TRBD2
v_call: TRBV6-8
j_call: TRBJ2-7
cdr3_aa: CAPDAPREGPYEQYF
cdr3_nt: TGTGCCCCGGATGCCCCCAGGGAGGGACCCTACGAGCAGTACTTC